The entry below describes one T cell receptor (beta chain). This entry comes from a study of blood T cell repertoires in COVID-19. Study details: Samples taken during acute and convalescent COVID-19 were collected in the United States, Italy and Spain.

The table came from immunoSEQ multiplex PCR; TCRdb's copy has only in-frame clones and leaves some out. Among about 330,000 clones listed, approximately 88% were seen once. Germline trimming cut 3 bases from V and 3 bases from J; bases unmatched to any gene: 2. CDR1 and CDR2 from the germline V gene are GTSNPN and SVGIG (reference sequence). There are 12 residues in the CDR3. Individuals aged about 18 to 89 years were recruited from roughly 23 US areas. Which cohort a participant joined came from the clinical history participants gave. The receptor's source is a man aged 25 to 40 who had recovered from COVID-19. The V and J genes are TRBV30 and TRBJ2-7; 7 bases are shared with TRBD1. Specimen: PBMCs or T cells enriched from blood (not recorded which). For the CDR3, the DNA is TGTGCCTGGAGGGCAGGGGGCTACGAGCAGTACTTC. Translated: CAWRAGGYEQYF.